Below, 8 T cell receptor beta chains from the same sample are listed, as sequenced in a study of T cell repertoires in cytomegalovirus infection. MiXCR was run by TCRdb on the reads, yielding one entry per CDR3 protein. The sample yields under 300,000 distinct CDR3 sequences, around 12% seen once. Sequencing was performed on PBMCs. These receptors were obtained from a human donor in good health (CMV status not recorded). Some clones in this sample may be carry-over from other donors' samples.

This clonotype showed up just a few times. The gene calls are TRBV11-2 and TRBJ1-5; D not resolved. CDR3 length: 15 amino acids. Germline CDR1 reads SGHAT; CDR2 reads FQNNGV. The V end was cut by 0 bases, the J end by 2 bases, with 8 bases between. CDR3 sequence: CASSLDGLGNQPQHF. The CDR3 bases are TGTGCCAGCAGCTTAGACGGGTTAGGCAATCAGCCCCAGCATTTT.

There are a few counts of this clonotype. Here the CDR3 DNA reads TGTGCCAGCAGCTTACTGCGACGGGCAACAGGGGCCAACGTCCTGACTTTC. It is translated as CASSLLRRATGANVLTF. The gene calls are TRBV7-8 and TRBJ2-6, with D hard to call. This CDR3 contains 17 residues. From germline, CDR1 is SGHVS and CDR2 FQNEAQ. With 2 bases removed from V and 4 bases from J, the gap between germline ends came to 15 bases.

CDR3 residues: CASSLDRVVNEQFF. Written as DNA, the CDR3 is TGTGCCAGCAGTTTAGACCGGGTGGTAAATGAGCAGTTCTTC. The chain combines TRBV27 with TRBJ2-1; D gene ambiguous. The germline gives CDR1 MNHEY, CDR2 SMNVEV (reference sequence). The V end was cut by 2 bases, the J end by 7 bases, with 12 bases between. This CDR3 contains 14 residues.

V and J are TRBV15 and TRBJ2-1; D not resolved. The CDR3 contains 15 residues. Trimming stripped 0 bases from V and 4 bases from J, with 10 bases between. CDR1 is LNHNV, CDR2 YYDKDF, per germline (reference sequence). The CDR3 DNA reads as TGTGCCACCAGCAGAGACTCCGCTAGGTACAATGAGCAGTTCTTC. Encoded protein: CATSRDSARYNEQFF.

The table lists this clonotype with a few counts. The chain combines TRBV19 with TRBJ2-5; 7 nucleotides line up with TRBD2. V dropped 3 bases and J dropped 2; count of bases not matched to a gene: 6. The CDR3 is 15 residues long. CDR1 LNHDA and CDR2 SQIVND come from the germline V gene (reference sequence). CDR3 residues: CASSMGGDDQETQYF. DNA of the CDR3: TGTGCCAGTAGTATGGGAGGGGACGATCAAGAGACCCAGTACTTC.

At least ten counts were recorded for this clonotype. The chain carries TRBV7-2 and TRBJ2-5; 7 bases are a match to TRBD2. Germline-derived CDR1 and CDR2 are SGHTA and FQGNSA. This CDR3 is 14 amino acids long. Trimming removed 7 bases from V and 1 base from J; junction bases left unmatched: 6. The CDR3 loop is CASNPSGFQETQYF. The CDR3, as DNA: TGTGCCAGCAACCCTAGCGGTTTCCAAGAGACCCAGTACTTC.

This clonotype was seen ten or more times. The rearrangement links TRBV28 to TRBJ2-2; 10 nucleotides match TRBD1. CDR1 and CDR2 from the germline V gene are MDHEN and SYDVKM. The CDR3 is 16 amino acids. The V segment lost 5 bases and the J segment 1 base; nucleotides outside the gene matches: 4. CDR3 nucleotides: TGTGCCAGCAGTCCCGACAGGGGGCAGAACACCGGGGAGCTGTTTTTT. Amino acids: CASSPDRGQNTGELFF.

The chain carries TRBV5-1 and TRBJ2-3, with D maybe TRBD2 (6 bases). This CDR3 has 14 residues. V lost 4 bases, J lost 2 bases, and 11 bases lay in between. Germline CDR1 and CDR2: SGHRS and YFSETQ. CDR3 protein: CASSPGTYTDTQYF. The CDR3 DNA reads TGCGCCAGCAGCCCCGGGACTTACACAGATACGCAGTATTTT.